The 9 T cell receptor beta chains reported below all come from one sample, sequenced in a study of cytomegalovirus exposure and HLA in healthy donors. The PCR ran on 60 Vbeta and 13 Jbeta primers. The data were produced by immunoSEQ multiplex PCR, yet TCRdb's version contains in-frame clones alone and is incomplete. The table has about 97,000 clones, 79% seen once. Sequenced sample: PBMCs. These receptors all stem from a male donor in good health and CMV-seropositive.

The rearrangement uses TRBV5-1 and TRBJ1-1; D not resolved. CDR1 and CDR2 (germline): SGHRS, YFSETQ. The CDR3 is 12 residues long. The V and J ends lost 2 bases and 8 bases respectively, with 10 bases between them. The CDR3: CASSFATGEAFF. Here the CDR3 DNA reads TGCGCCAGCAGCTTTGCGACGGGAGAAGCTTTCTTT.

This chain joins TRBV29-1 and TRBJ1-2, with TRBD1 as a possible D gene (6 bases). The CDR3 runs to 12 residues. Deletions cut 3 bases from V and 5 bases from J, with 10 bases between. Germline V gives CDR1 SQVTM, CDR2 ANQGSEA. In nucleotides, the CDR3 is TGCAGCGTTGAGAGGGGGAAATATGGCTACACCTTC. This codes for CSVERGKYGYTF.

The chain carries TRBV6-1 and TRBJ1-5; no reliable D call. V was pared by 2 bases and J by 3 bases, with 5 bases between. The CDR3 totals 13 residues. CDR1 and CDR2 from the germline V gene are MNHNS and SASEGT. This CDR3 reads CASSEQNNQPQHF. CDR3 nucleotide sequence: TGTGCCAGCAGTGAACAGAACAATCAGCCCCAGCATTTT.

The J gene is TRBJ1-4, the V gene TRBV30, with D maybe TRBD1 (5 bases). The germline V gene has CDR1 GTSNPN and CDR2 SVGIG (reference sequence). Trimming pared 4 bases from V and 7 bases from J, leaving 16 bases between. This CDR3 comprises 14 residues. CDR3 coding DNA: TGTGCCTGGATATCCGGGGGACGAGGTGAAAAACTGTTTTTT. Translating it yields CAWISGGRGEKLFF.

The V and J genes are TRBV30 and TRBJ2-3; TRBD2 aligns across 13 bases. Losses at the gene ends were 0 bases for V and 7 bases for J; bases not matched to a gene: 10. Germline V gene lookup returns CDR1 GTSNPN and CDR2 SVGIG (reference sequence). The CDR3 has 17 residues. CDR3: CAWSVRLAGGSVYTQYF. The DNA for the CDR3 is TGTGCCTGGAGTGTACGACTAGCGGGGGGTAGTGTATATACGCAGTATTTT.

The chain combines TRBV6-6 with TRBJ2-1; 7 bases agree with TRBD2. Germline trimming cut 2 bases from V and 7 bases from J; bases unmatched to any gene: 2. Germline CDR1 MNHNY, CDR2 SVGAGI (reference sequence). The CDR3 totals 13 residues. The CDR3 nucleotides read TGTGCCAGCAGTTACCCGGGACTAAATGAGCAGTTCTTC. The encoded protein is CASSYPGLNEQFF.

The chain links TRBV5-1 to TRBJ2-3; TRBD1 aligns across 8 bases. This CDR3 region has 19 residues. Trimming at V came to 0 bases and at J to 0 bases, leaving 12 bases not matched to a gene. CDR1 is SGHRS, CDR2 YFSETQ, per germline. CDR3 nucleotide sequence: TGCGCCAGCAGCTTGGGGCGTTTGGGGACAGGACATAGCACAGATACGCAGTATTTT. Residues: CASSLGRLGTGHSTDTQYF.

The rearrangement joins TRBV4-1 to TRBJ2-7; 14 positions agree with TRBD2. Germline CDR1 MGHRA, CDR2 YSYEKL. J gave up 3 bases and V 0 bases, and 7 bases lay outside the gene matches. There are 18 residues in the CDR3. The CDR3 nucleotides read TGCGCCAGCAGCCAAGATCGACTAGCGGGGGGGCTTGTCTACGAGCAGTACTTC. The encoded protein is CASSQDRLAGGLVYEQYF.

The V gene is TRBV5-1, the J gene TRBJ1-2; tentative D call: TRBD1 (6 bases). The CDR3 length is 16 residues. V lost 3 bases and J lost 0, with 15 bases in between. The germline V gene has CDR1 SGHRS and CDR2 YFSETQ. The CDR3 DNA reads TGCGCCAGCAGCTGGGAGACAGGCGAAGCTAACTATGGCTACACCTTC. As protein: CASSWETGEANYGYTF.